The 13 T cell receptor beta chains listed next were all sequenced from one sample in a study of OX40 agonist ivuxolimab in advanced cancers. Repertoires were generated with immunoSEQ multiplex PCR, while TCRdb's copy carries only in-frame clones and drops some. The profile shows 100,000 to 150,000 clones, around 92% of them singletons. The specimen was CD4+ or CD8+ T cells sorted from blood, collected in a trial of the OX40 agonist ivuxolimab. The receptor set was obtained from an adult with an advanced solid tumor such as melanoma, head and neck, liver or kidney cancer.

This chain connects TRBV7-8 to TRBJ2-7, with TRBD2 matching over 9 bases. J lost 7 bases, V lost 5 bases, and 15 bases had no gene match. There are 16 residues in the CDR3. Germline CDR1 reads SGHVS; CDR2 reads FQNEAQ. In nucleotides, the CDR3 is TGTGCCAGCAGCGCGGCGGGGGGGGCCGCGGCAAGAGAGCAGTACTTC. It is translated as CASSAAGGAAAREQYF.

Here the CDR3 reads CASSQGGRDSTDTQYF. In DNA, the CDR3 is TGTGCCAGCAGCCAAGGTGGCCGGGACAGCACAGATACGCAGTATTTT. The rearrangement links TRBV4-2 to TRBJ2-3; D could derive from TRBD1 or TRBD2 (5 bases each). This CDR3 has 16 residues. V dropped 1 base and J dropped 0 bases, with 11 bases sitting between them. Germline-derived CDR1 and CDR2 are LGHNA and YNFKEQ.

CDR3 nucleotides: TGTGCCAGCAGCTTATTAACAGGGGGCCAGAACACTGAAGCTTTCTTT. Residues: CASSLLTGGQNTEAFF. The rearrangement links TRBV7-8 to TRBJ1-1; 9 nucleotides align to TRBD1. The germline gives CDR1 SGHVS, CDR2 FQNEAQ. This CDR3 contains 16 residues. J gave up 1 base and V 2 bases, and 5 bases lay outside the gene matches.

DNA for the CDR3: TGTGCCAGCAGTTCACCGACAGGGGGCGGAAACACCATATATTTT. As protein: CASSSPTGGGNTIYF. The chain has TRBV28 and TRBJ1-3; 10 bases agree with TRBD1. This CDR3 contains 15 residues. The germline V gene has CDR1 MDHEN and CDR2 SYDVKM. The V gene end was trimmed by 4 bases and the J gene end by 4 bases; junction bases not matched to a gene: 4.

The rearrangement uses TRBV7-3 and TRBJ1-1; D gene uncertain. This CDR3 contains 16 residues. The germline V gene encodes CDR1 SGHTA and CDR2 FQGTGA. Trimming pared 2 bases from V and 0 bases from J, leaving 13 bases between. The CDR3 DNA is TGTGCCAGCAGCTTACAGGCAGGAGCTCTGAACACTGAAGCTTTCTTT. It codes for CASSLQAGALNTEAFF.

The chain is built from TRBV9 and TRBJ1-4, with D possibly matching TRBD1 (6 bases). The CDR3 covers 13 residues. The germline gives CDR1 SGDLS, CDR2 YYNGEE. The ends were cut back, 3 bases at V and 10 bases at J, with 13 bases in the middle. The CDR3 here is CASSGGPSRKLFF. CDR3 DNA: TGTGCCAGCAGCGGGGGGCCATCCCGAAAACTGTTTTTT.

This rearrangement joins TRBV7-9 to TRBJ1-2; the D gene is possibly TRBD1 (5 bases). Trimming removed 2 bases at V and 3 bases at J, with 13 bases between. Germline V lookup: CDR1 SEHNR, CDR2 FQNEAQ (reference sequence). The CDR3 is made up of 15 amino acids. Here the CDR3 reads CASSLKRGPDYGYTF. The CDR3 DNA follows: TGTGCCAGCAGCTTAAAACGGGGCCCTGACTATGGCTACACCTTC.

The chain employs TRBV5-5 and TRBJ2-1; no reliable D call. Trimming removed 3 bases from V and 3 bases from J, with 1 base in between. Germline values: CDR1 SGHKS, CDR2 YYEKEE (reference sequence). The CDR3 is 11 residues long. The DNA for the CDR3 is TGTGCCAGCAGCTACTACAATGAGCAGTTCTTC. Translation gives CASSYYNEQFF.

This chain connects TRBV29-1 to TRBJ1-5, with a tentative D call TRBD1 (5 bases). V lost 8 bases, J lost 7 bases, and 12 bases lay in between. The CDR3 extends over 11 amino acids. CDR1 and CDR2 (germline): SQVTM, ANQGSEA. This chain's CDR3 is CSPQGGQPQHF. As DNA, the CDR3 is TGCAGCCCCCAGGGTGGACAGCCCCAGCATTTT. Together with reference TRBV29-1 and TRBJ1-5, the CDR3 gives the full variable domain: SAVISQKPSRDICQRGTSLTIQCQVDSQVTMMFWYRQQPGQSLTLIATANQGSEATYESGFVIDKFPISRPNLTFSTLTVSNMSPEDSSIYLCSPQGGQPQHFGDGTRLSIL.

This rearrangement joins TRBV18 to TRBJ2-2; D is unclear. V shed 0 bases and J shed 5 bases, with 7 bases lying between them. The CDR3 has 14 amino acids. Germline CDR1 and CDR2: KGHSH and LQKENI. The CDR3 DNA is TGTGCCAGCTCACCACCGGCCTATACCGGGGAGCTGTTTTTT. Protein: CASSPPAYTGELFF.

This clone was picked up one time. The J gene is TRBJ1-1, the V gene TRBV13; 9 bases match TRBD1. The CDR3 contains 19 residues. Germline V gene data show CDR1 as PRHDT and CDR2 as FYEKMQ (reference sequence). V was clipped by 5 bases and J by 0 bases; unmatched bases: 16. This chain's CDR3 is CASSPNPTGGLFMNTEAFF. DNA for the CDR3: TGTGCCAGCAGCCCAAATCCGACAGGGGGTCTTTTCATGAACACTGAAGCTTTCTTT.

This chain joins TRBV30 and TRBJ1-4; tentative D call: TRBD1 (5 bases). The CDR3 sequence is 14 residues long. Germline V gives CDR1 GTSNPN, CDR2 SVGIG (reference sequence). V lost 2 bases, J lost 0 bases, and 7 bases lay in between. The CDR3 region is CAWSMTATNEKLFF. The CDR3 DNA reads as TGTGCCTGGAGTATGACAGCAACTAATGAAAAACTGTTTTTT.

The gene calls are TRBV6-5 and TRBJ2-7; D unresolved. CDR1 MNHEY and CDR2 SVGAGI come from the germline V gene. The CDR3 has 13 amino acids. V was cut by 5 bases and J by 3 bases, with 11 bases left in between. The CDR3 sequence: CASSHRLNYEQYF. Written as DNA, the CDR3 is TGTGCCAGCAGTCACCGGTTGAACTACGAGCAGTACTTC.